The rows below give T cell receptor beta chains drawn from one sample of a study of technical replicates of blood from several donors. This table comes from immunoSEQ multiplex PCR, and its TCRdb copy is limited to in-frame clones, with some not included. The profile covers about 94,000 clones, with roughly 95% appearing a single time and 0.22% taken by the ten largest. The sample comprised T cells isolated from PBMCs. The receptors come from a human donor in good health. CDR3s include the opening cysteine and the closing phenylalanine or tryptophan. Each record gives: J gene, V gene, D gene, clone size, CDR3 DNA, CDR3 protein. D genes are given only for firm matches. The size of a clone is reported for some rows only, either as once, few or many, or as a class for expanded clones.

j_gene: TRBJ2-1
v_gene: TRBV7-9
d_gene: TRBD1
abundance: once
CDR3nt: TGTGCCAGCAGCTTAGGGGACAGCTCCTACAATGAGCAGTTCTTC
CDR3aa: CASSLGDSSYNEQFF

j_gene: TRBJ1-3
v_gene: TRBV28
d_gene: TRBD1
abundance: -
CDR3nt: TGTGCCAGCAGTTCGACGGACAGGGGGCTGTGGAACACCATATATTTT
CDR3aa: CASSSTDRGLWNTIYF

j_gene: TRBJ2-1
v_gene: TRBV5-1
d_gene: -
abundance: -
CDR3nt: TGCGCCAGCAGCATAACTACCTCCTCCTACAATGAGCAGTTCTTC
CDR3aa: CASSITTSSYNEQFF

j_gene: TRBJ2-7
v_gene: TRBV5-4
d_gene: TRBD2
abundance: -
CDR3nt: TGTGCCAGCAGCGATAGAAGGACTAGCGGGATGGCCTACGAGCAGTACTTC
CDR3aa: CASSDRRTSGMAYEQYF

j_gene: TRBJ2-3
v_gene: TRBV27
d_gene: -
abundance: -
CDR3nt: TGTGCCAGCAGTTTACCAGGGACAGATACGCAGTATTTT
CDR3aa: CASSLPGTDTQYF

j_gene: TRBJ1-3
v_gene: TRBV7-8
d_gene: -
abundance: -
CDR3nt: TGTGCCAGCAGCTTAGGACTCGGTGGAAACACCATATATTTT
CDR3aa: CASSLGLGGNTIYF

j_gene: TRBJ1-1
v_gene: TRBV5-1
d_gene: -
abundance: -
CDR3nt: TGCGCCAGCAGGAAATCGGCAGACTATATGAACACTGAAGCTTTCTTT
CDR3aa: CASRKSADYMNTEAFF

j_gene: TRBJ2-2
v_gene: TRBV28
d_gene: TRBD2
abundance: -
CDR3nt: TGTGCCAGCAGTTCCTACACCGGGACAGGGACTAGCGGGAGTTTGGCCGGGGAGCTGTTTTTT
CDR3aa: CASSSYTGTGTSGSLAGELFF

j_gene: TRBJ2-7
v_gene: TRBV6-1
d_gene: TRBD2
abundance: -
CDR3nt: TGTGCCAGCAGACCCGGGACTAGCGCCTACGAGCAGTACTTC
CDR3aa: CASRPGTSAYEQYF

j_gene: TRBJ2-1
v_gene: TRBV4-1
d_gene: TRBD2
abundance: -
CDR3nt: TGCGCCAGCAGCCAAGTATCGCCTAGCGGGGGGTCGGGGCAGTTCTTC
CDR3aa: CASSQVSPSGGSGQFF

j_gene: TRBJ2-3
v_gene: TRBV18
d_gene: TRBD2
abundance: -
CDR3nt: TGTGCCAGCTCACCTACTAGCGGGGGGACAGATACGCAGTATTTT
CDR3aa: CASSPTSGGTDTQYF

j_gene: TRBJ2-1
v_gene: TRBV7-9
d_gene: -
abundance: -
CDR3nt: TGTGCAGTTAGGCGACAGATATACAATGAGCAGTTCTTC
CDR3aa: CAVRRQIYNEQFF

j_gene: TRBJ1-2
v_gene: TRBV5-4
d_gene: -
abundance: -
CDR3nt: TGTGCCAGCAGCTTGGGAGACACGGGGACCTTC
CDR3aa: CASSLGDTGTF

j_gene: TRBJ1-1
v_gene: TRBV25-1
d_gene: -
abundance: -
CDR3nt: TGTGCCAGCAGCCCAACCAGGGCCGGGCCTGAAGCTTTCTTT
CDR3aa: CASSPTRAGPEAFF

j_gene: TRBJ2-2
v_gene: TRBV7-9
d_gene: TRBD2
abundance: -
CDR3nt: TGTGCCAGCAGCCTGACTAGCGGGAGAAGGACCGGGGAGCTGTTTTTT
CDR3aa: CASSLTSGRRTGELFF

j_gene: TRBJ1-2
v_gene: TRBV30
d_gene: -
abundance: -
CDR3nt: TGTGCCTGGAGTGTATGGGAGGGGGATGGCTACACCTTC
CDR3aa: CAWSVWEGDGYTF

j_gene: TRBJ1-3
v_gene: TRBV29-1
d_gene: TRBD1
abundance: once
CDR3nt: TGCAGCGGGAAGACAGGGACGGGAAACACCATATATTTT
CDR3aa: CSGKTGTGNTIYF

j_gene: TRBJ2-1
v_gene: TRBV9
d_gene: TRBD2
abundance: once
CDR3nt: TGTGCCAGCAGCGTAGTCGCGGGGGGAGGTGATGAGCAGTTCTTC
CDR3aa: CASSVVAGGGDEQFF

j_gene: TRBJ2-1
v_gene: TRBV27
d_gene: TRBD2
abundance: -
CDR3nt: TGTGCCAGCAGCCCTAACGGACTAGCGGGAGAGAGCTCCTACAATGAGCAGTTCTTC
CDR3aa: CASSPNGLAGESSYNEQFF

j_gene: TRBJ2-7
v_gene: TRBV10-3
d_gene: -
abundance: -
CDR3nt: TGTGCCATCAGGGGAACTAGCGAGCAGTACTTC
CDR3aa: CAIRGTSEQYF

j_gene: TRBJ2-7
v_gene: TRBV9
d_gene: -
abundance: -
CDR3nt: TGTGCCAGCAGCGTAGAAAGCGGGCCCTACGAGCAGTACTTC
CDR3aa: CASSVESGPYEQYF

j_gene: TRBJ1-1
v_gene: TRBV30
d_gene: -
abundance: -
CDR3nt: TGTGCCTGGAGTAGCTACACTGAAGCTTTCTTT
CDR3aa: CAWSSYTEAFF

j_gene: TRBJ2-5
v_gene: TRBV18
d_gene: TRBD2
abundance: -
CDR3nt: TGTGCCAGCTCACCCGGGACTAGTGAGACCCAGTACTTC
CDR3aa: CASSPGTSETQYF

j_gene: TRBJ2-7
v_gene: TRBV28
d_gene: TRBD1
abundance: -
CDR3nt: TGTGCCAGCATCCCCCGAGGGGCAGGGGGTATCAACGAGCAGTACTTC
CDR3aa: CASIPRGAGGINEQYF

j_gene: TRBJ2-3
v_gene: TRBV14
d_gene: -
abundance: few
CDR3nt: TGTGCCAGCAGCCCATTTGCGGGTGTGGCGCAGTATTTT
CDR3aa: CASSPFAGVAQYF

j_gene: TRBJ2-3
v_gene: TRBV5-1
d_gene: -
abundance: -
CDR3nt: TGCGCCAGCAGCATGGACAGTATAGAGACAGATACGCAGTATTTT
CDR3aa: CASSMDSIETDTQYF

j_gene: TRBJ1-1
v_gene: TRBV5-1
d_gene: -
abundance: -
CDR3nt: TGCGCCAGCAGCTTTAAGACAGGGAACACTGAAGCTTTCTTT
CDR3aa: CASSFKTGNTEAFF

j_gene: TRBJ2-7
v_gene: TRBV15
d_gene: TRBD1
abundance: -
CDR3nt: TGTGCCACCAGCCCCCAAGACAGGGGGCTCTACGAGCAGTACTTC
CDR3aa: CATSPQDRGLYEQYF

j_gene: TRBJ2-7
v_gene: TRBV7-2
d_gene: -
abundance: -
CDR3nt: TGTGCCAGCAGCTTATTTGTCAGTTCCTACGAGCAGTACTTC
CDR3aa: CASSLFVSSYEQYF

j_gene: TRBJ2-7
v_gene: TRBV5-4
d_gene: -
abundance: -
CDR3nt: TGTGCCAGCAGCTTCGGACTAAAAGCACCCTACGAGCAGTACTTC
CDR3aa: CASSFGLKAPYEQYF

j_gene: TRBJ2-2
v_gene: TRBV30
d_gene: -
abundance: -
CDR3nt: TGTGCCTGGAGTCCCGGGGTGCCCGGGGAGCTGTTTTTT
CDR3aa: CAWSPGVPGELFF

j_gene: TRBJ1-1
v_gene: TRBV7-2
d_gene: TRBD1
abundance: -
CDR3nt: TGTGCCAGCAGGTGGGGACAGACTAACACTGAAGCTTTCTTT
CDR3aa: CASRWGQTNTEAFF

j_gene: TRBJ1-3
v_gene: TRBV14
d_gene: -
abundance: once
CDR3nt: TGTGCCAGCAGCCCCGGGATTCCCGGAAACACCATATATTTT
CDR3aa: CASSPGIPGNTIYF

j_gene: TRBJ2-7
v_gene: TRBV14
d_gene: -
abundance: -
CDR3nt: TGTGCCAGCAGCCAAGCGACAGGTAACCCCTACGAGCAGTACTTC
CDR3aa: CASSQATGNPYEQYF

j_gene: TRBJ2-7
v_gene: TRBV28
d_gene: -
abundance: -
CDR3nt: TGTGCCAGCACTGGGAGGTCCTACGAGCAGTACTTC
CDR3aa: CASTGRSYEQYF

j_gene: TRBJ2-5
v_gene: TRBV10-2
d_gene: -
abundance: -
CDR3nt: TGCGCCAGCAGTGAGTCGCCAGCGCTGAGCGGAGAGACCCAGTACTTC
CDR3aa: CASSESPALSGETQYF

j_gene: TRBJ1-4
v_gene: TRBV2
d_gene: -
abundance: -
CDR3nt: TGTGCCAGCAGTATTGACGGAGTTAATGAAAAACTGTTTTTT
CDR3aa: CASSIDGVNEKLFF

j_gene: TRBJ2-1
v_gene: TRBV11-3
d_gene: TRBD1
abundance: -
CDR3nt: TGTGCCAGCAGCGCTGAAACGGGACAGGGCTCTATTGGTGCGTACAATGAGCAGTTCTTC
CDR3aa: CASSAETGQGSIGAYNEQFF

j_gene: TRBJ1-5
v_gene: TRBV4-1
d_gene: -
abundance: -
CDR3nt: TGCGCCAGCAGCCAAGTCGGGAATAGCAATCAGCCCCAGCATTTT
CDR3aa: CASSQVGNSNQPQHF

j_gene: TRBJ1-5
v_gene: TRBV15
d_gene: -
abundance: -
CDR3nt: TGTGCCACCAGCAGAGATTGGGGACTGGGGCAGCCCCAGCATTTT
CDR3aa: CATSRDWGLGQPQHF

j_gene: TRBJ1-2
v_gene: TRBV6-5
d_gene: -
abundance: -
CDR3nt: TGTGCCAGCAGGGAGCAGGGTGACGCTCTATCTGGCTACACCTTC
CDR3aa: CASREQGDALSGYTF

j_gene: TRBJ2-7
v_gene: TRBV6-5
d_gene: TRBD1
abundance: -
CDR3nt: TGTGCCAGCAGTATCGGGACAGGGAGTTTCTACGAGCAGTACTTC
CDR3aa: CASSIGTGSFYEQYF

j_gene: TRBJ2-2
v_gene: TRBV2
d_gene: -
abundance: -
CDR3nt: TGTGCCAGCAGTGAAACGAGACCGGGACATCGCACCGGGGAGCTGTTTTTT
CDR3aa: CASSETRPGHRTGELFF

j_gene: TRBJ1-2
v_gene: TRBV19
d_gene: TRBD1
abundance: -
CDR3nt: TGTGCCAGTAGGGAGCTTGGACAGGGAACGAGTGGCTACACCTTC
CDR3aa: CASRELGQGTSGYTF

j_gene: TRBJ1-2
v_gene: TRBV28
d_gene: TRBD1
abundance: -
CDR3nt: TGTGCCAGCAGTTTAGCGGACAGGGGGCGAGGCTACACCTTC
CDR3aa: CASSLADRGRGYTF

j_gene: TRBJ1-2
v_gene: TRBV9
d_gene: -
abundance: -
CDR3nt: TGTGCCAGCAGCGTAGATAGCCAGGGAGGCTATGGCTACACCTTC
CDR3aa: CASSVDSQGGYGYTF

j_gene: TRBJ1-2
v_gene: TRBV20-1
d_gene: TRBD1
abundance: -
CDR3nt: TGCAGTGCTGGGACAGGGCATGGCTACACCTTC
CDR3aa: CSAGTGHGYTF

j_gene: TRBJ1-2
v_gene: TRBV19
d_gene: -
abundance: -
CDR3nt: TGTGCCAGTAGTATTGGACTCTCGAACTATGGCTACACCTTC
CDR3aa: CASSIGLSNYGYTF

j_gene: TRBJ1-5
v_gene: TRBV15
d_gene: TRBD1
abundance: once
CDR3nt: TGTGCCACCGAGGGTTCCGGGACAGGGGGTAATCAGCCCCAGCATTTT
CDR3aa: CATEGSGTGGNQPQHF

j_gene: TRBJ2-2
v_gene: TRBV2
d_gene: TRBD1
abundance: -
CDR3nt: TGTGCCAGTCGGACAGGGGGCAACACCGGGGAGCTGTTTTTT
CDR3aa: CASRTGGNTGELFF

j_gene: TRBJ2-5
v_gene: TRBV5-1
d_gene: -
abundance: -
CDR3nt: TGCGCCAGCAGCATGCCGACAGCGGAGACCCAGTACTTC
CDR3aa: CASSMPTAETQYF

j_gene: TRBJ2-7
v_gene: TRBV5-1
d_gene: -
abundance: few
CDR3nt: TGCGCCAGCAGCTTGAGCCAGGGGAGATCCTACGAGCAGTACTTC
CDR3aa: CASSLSQGRSYEQYF

j_gene: TRBJ2-1
v_gene: TRBV19
d_gene: TRBD2
abundance: -
CDR3nt: TGTGCCAGTAGTACCGGGACTAGCGGGAGGTCCCTGTTCTTC
CDR3aa: CASSTGTSGRSLFF

j_gene: TRBJ2-3
v_gene: TRBV23-1
d_gene: -
abundance: -
CDR3nt: TGCGCCAGCAGTCTTGGTCAGGGGTGCTGCACAGATACGCAGTATTTT
CDR3aa: CASSLGQGCCTDTQYF

j_gene: TRBJ2-5
v_gene: TRBV7-9
d_gene: -
abundance: -
CDR3nt: TGTGCCAGCACTTTACGATCAGAGGGAGAGGTATGGGAGACCCAGTACTTC
CDR3aa: CASTLRSEGEVWETQYF